Shown below are 13 T cell receptor beta chains from a single sample sequenced in a study of OX40 agonist ivuxolimab in advanced cancers. Repertoires were generated with immunoSEQ multiplex PCR, while TCRdb's copy carries only in-frame clones and drops some. The sample shows around 67,000 clones, roughly 84% of them seen only once. Here the sequenced sample was CD4+ or CD8+ T cells sorted from blood, taken in a trial of the OX40 agonist ivuxolimab. Receptors were obtained from an adult with an advanced solid tumor such as melanoma, head and neck, liver or kidney cancer.

In its sample, this clone is large. The CDR3 loop reads CASSLEGSNQPQHF. CDR3 in DNA: TGTGCCAGCAGCTTAGAAGGCTCCAATCAGCCCCAGCATTTT. The V and J genes are TRBV7-9 and TRBJ1-5; unclear D gene. The V end lost 1 base, the J end lost 3 bases, and 7 bases lay between the germline ends. The CDR3 loop spans 14 amino acids. CDR1 is SEHNR, CDR2 FQNEAQ, per germline (reference sequence). Full variable domain (rest looked up from reference TRBV7-9 and TRBJ1-5): DTGVSQNPRHKITKRGQNVTFRCDPISEHNRLYWYRQTLGQGPEFLTYFQNEAQLEKSRLLSDRFSAERPKGSFSTLEIQRTEQGDSAMYLCASSLEGSNQPQHFGDGTRLSIL.

This clone was counted once. In the same sample, other DNA sequences code for this CDR3. The chain employs TRBV7-2 and TRBJ2-5; 8 bases are a match to TRBD1. Trimming removed 5 bases from V and 4 bases from J; junction bases left unmatched: 3. This CDR3 comprises 13 residues. From germline, CDR1 is SGHTA and CDR2 FQGNSA. CDR3 amino acids: CASSRTGGETQYF. DNA for the CDR3: TGTGCCAGCAGCCGAACAGGGGGAGAGACCCAGTACTTC.

The chain combines TRBV2 with TRBJ2-2, with a tentative D call TRBD1 (5 bases). CDR3 length: 13 residues. The V end lost 6 bases, the J end lost 3 bases, and 8 bases lay between the germline ends. Germline assignment: CDR1 SNHLY and CDR2 FYNNEI. The CDR3 DNA reads TGTGCCAGCAGGCTGACAGACACCGGGGAGCTGTTTTTT. The encoded protein is CASRLTDTGELFF.

The sample holds a few counts of this clone. The rearrangement links TRBV11-1 to TRBJ2-3; 9 nucleotides match TRBD2. The CDR3 has 14 residues. J lost 4 bases, V lost 5 bases, and 4 bases had no gene match. Germline V gene sequence: CDR1 SGHAT, CDR2 FQDESV (reference sequence). CDR3 DNA sequence: TGTGCCAGCAGCAAGGGACTAGCCGCAGATACGCAGTATTTT. Encoded protein: CASSKGLAADTQYF.

This clone was counted a few times. The rearrangement uses TRBV2 and TRBJ2-7; D may be TRBD1 (5 bases). The CDR3 loop spans 12 amino acids. Trimming stripped 6 bases from V and 3 bases from J, with 9 bases between. Germline V lookup: CDR1 SNHLY, CDR2 FYNNEI. This chain's CDR3 is CASRRDSYEQYF. In DNA form, the CDR3 reads TGTGCCAGCAGACGCGACAGCTACGAGCAGTACTTC.

The chain combines TRBV5-6 with TRBJ1-6; 10 nucleotides agree with TRBD1. The CDR3 has 17 amino acids. Germline CDR1 is SGHDT and CDR2 is YYEEEE. V trimming: 1 base; J trimming: 3 bases; junction bases outside the gene matches: 4. The CDR3 protein is CASSLRQGAGYNSPLHF. DNA for the CDR3: TGTGCCAGCAGCTTGCGACAGGGGGCCGGCTATAATTCACCCCTCCACTTT.

The chain couples TRBV5-5 to TRBJ1-4; unclear D gene. The length of the CDR3 is 16 residues. The ends were cut back, 4 bases at V and 2 bases at J, with 15 bases in the middle. The germline gives CDR1 SGHKS, CDR2 YYEKEE (reference sequence). The CDR3 reads CASSLGQSRTNEKLFF. DNA of the CDR3: TGTGCCAGCAGCCTTGGGCAGAGTCGCACTAATGAAAAACTGTTTTTT.

This clone was seen a few times. The chain employs TRBV5-1 and TRBJ2-7; 11 bases agree with TRBD2. Germline V gives CDR1 SGHRS, CDR2 YFSETQ. The CDR3 is made up of 15 amino acids. The trim removed 1 base at V and 7 bases at J, leaving 7 bases unmatched. The CDR3 region has the DNA TGCGCCAGCAGCTTGAGGCTAGCGGGAGGCGGGGAGCAGTACTTC. It yields the protein CASSLRLAGGGEQYF.

This clone occurred a few times. The gene calls are TRBV6-1 and TRBJ1-1; weak D call: TRBD1 (6 bases). Germline lookup yields CDR1 MNHNS and CDR2 SASEGT. V was clipped by 6 bases and J by 7 bases, with 12 bases between them. The CDR3 runs to 12 residues. CDR3 DNA: TGTGCCAGCAGAAAAAGGGACAATGAAGCTTTCTTT. It is translated as CASRKRDNEAFF.

V is TRBV2 and J is TRBJ2-2, with a tentative D call TRBD1 (6 bases). CDR3 size: 15 residues. The V gene's germline CDR1 is SNHLY and CDR2 FYNNEI. Trimming removed 2 bases at V and 4 bases at J, with 11 bases between. The CDR3 here is CASSEFRGGTGELFF. The CDR3 bases are TGTGCCAGCAGTGAATTTAGAGGGGGCACCGGGGAGCTGTTTTTT.

The CDR3 DNA is TGTGCCAGCAGGGGATCCATGAACACTGAAGCTTTCTTT. Its protein product is CASRGSMNTEAFF. V is TRBV6-5 and J is TRBJ1-1; D not resolved. V was trimmed by 6 bases and J by 0 bases, leaving 8 bases between them. In germline, CDR1 is MNHEY, CDR2 SVGAGI. CDR3 size: 13 residues.

This chain links TRBV20-1 with TRBJ1-3; D unclear. Trimming left V 3 bases short and J 7 bases short, with 7 bases between. The CDR3 sequence is 11 residues long. Germline CDR1 and CDR2: DFQATT and SNEGSKA (reference sequence). This CDR3 is CSARRVNTIYF. DNA of the CDR3: TGCAGTGCTAGGAGGGTGAACACCATATATTTT.

This clone is a singleton in its sample. This chain connects TRBV28 to TRBJ1-2; possibly TRBD1 for D (6 bases). Trimming pared 6 bases from V and 6 bases from J, leaving 20 bases between. CDR1 MDHEN and CDR2 SYDVKM come from the germline V gene. CDR3 length equals 15 residues. Here the CDR3 reads CASRPGDISSHGYTF. CDR3 DNA: TGTGCCAGCAGGCCTGGGGACATCTCCTCCCATGGCTACACCTTC.